This TCR beta chain came from a study of technical replicates of blood from a few donors (dated by TCRdb to 2015 to 2018). Library preparation used the immunoSEQ multiplex PCR assay. TCRdb retrieved this table from immuneACCESS and kept in-frame rearrangements only. Not all clones are present; in checked studies, unresolved V genes account for under half, and no reason is known for the remainder. A total of around 97,000 clones appear in this sample, approximately 96% of them only once. The top ten clones comprise about 0.38% of the sample. Concerning this clone itself: What this receptor recognizes is not known. The sample holds no much larger clone one base away, and base qualities are not on file.

The CDR3 runs 16 residues from the cysteine to the phenylalanine. Kept here is only the CDR3 DNA, which spans 48 bases and is read in frame from base 1. V is cut back by 7 bases and J by 6 bases, with 16 bases in the junction unmatched. The germline V gene specifies SQVTM as CDR1 and ANQGSEA as CDR2. Material: T cells isolated from PBMCs. The rearrangement joined TRBV29-1 to TRBJ2-1, with 9 bases aligning to TRBD2. The sequence came from a human donor in good health. The sequenced DNA: TGCAGCGCTAACAGCGGATCTAGCGGGGAGATCAATGAGCAGTTCTTC. This yields the protein CSANSGSSGEINEQFF.